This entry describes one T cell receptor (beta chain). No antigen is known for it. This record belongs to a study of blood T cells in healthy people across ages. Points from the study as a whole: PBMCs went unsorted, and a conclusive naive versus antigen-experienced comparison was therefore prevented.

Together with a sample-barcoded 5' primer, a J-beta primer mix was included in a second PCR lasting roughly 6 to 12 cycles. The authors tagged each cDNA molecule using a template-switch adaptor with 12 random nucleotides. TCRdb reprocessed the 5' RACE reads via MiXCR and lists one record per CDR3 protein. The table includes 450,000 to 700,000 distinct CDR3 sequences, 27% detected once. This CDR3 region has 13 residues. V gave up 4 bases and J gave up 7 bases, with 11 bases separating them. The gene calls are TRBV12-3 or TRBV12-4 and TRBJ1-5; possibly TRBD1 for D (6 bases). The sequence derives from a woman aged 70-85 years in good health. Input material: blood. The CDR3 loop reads CASSSTGQQPQHF. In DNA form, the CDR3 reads TGTGCCAGCAGTTCCACAGGGCAGCAGCCCCAGCATTTT.